This T cell receptor (beta chain) was sequenced during a study of blood T cells in healthy people across ages. Study results and caveats: TCR beta diversity tracked closely with naive T cell percentage. Long-lived and aged donors differed, with more naive CD4+ cells and higher diversity in the long-lived. With donor CMV status unknown, expanded clonotype changes were possibly confounded.

For the second PCR, which ran for about 7 to 12 cycles, a sample-barcoded 5' primer and a J-beta primer mix were used. TCRdb reprocessed the 5' RACE reads via MiXCR and lists one record per CDR3 protein. The sample holds 1.4 million or so distinct CDR3 sequences, under 55% seen once. Donors ranged from about 6 to 90 years old and were healthy Caucasians in Russia. Regarding this clonotype: Its antigen is unknown.

This receptor was identified in a woman aged 18-35 years in good health. The sequenced material came from blood.

The DNA of the CDR3 is TGTGCCACCAGTGAAGGGACAGGGGGAGACACTGAAGCTTTCTTT. Protein sequence: CATSEGTGGDTEAFF. The chain employs TRBV24-1 and TRBJ1-1, with 11 bases aligning to TRBD1. In germline, CDR1 is KGHDR, CDR2 SFDVKD. The CDR3 runs to 15 residues. With V trimmed by 4 bases and J by 3 bases, 3 bases remained unmatched.